The 8 T cell receptor beta chains below come from one sample, sequenced in a study of OX40 agonist ivuxolimab in advanced cancers. Generated by immunoSEQ multiplex PCR, the TCRdb table keeps only in-frame clones and is missing some. The sample comprises approximately 100,000 clones, 87% of which are singletons, and 0.5% rests with the top ten. The sample was CD4+ or CD8+ T cells sorted from blood, taken in a trial of the OX40 agonist ivuxolimab. The source is an adult with an advanced solid tumor such as melanoma, head and neck, liver or kidney cancer.

Comments on this clone: A read error may produce the germline difference seen at one junction end. The rearrangement uses TRBV7-2 and TRBJ2-1, with D maybe TRBD2 (5 bases). There are 13 residues in the CDR3. CDR1 SGHTA and CDR2 FQGNSA come from the germline V gene. CDR3 DNA sequence: TGTGCCAGCAGCCCCGGGGAGTACAATGAGCCCCTCTTC. Its translation: CASSPGEYNEPLF.

The chain has TRBV18 and TRBJ1-1; perhaps TRBD1 as D (6 bases). Germline CDR1 and CDR2: KGHSH and LQKENI. Trimming shortened V by 3 bases and J by 7 bases, and 18 bases separated the two germline ends. The CDR3 consists of 15 residues. In DNA, the CDR3 is TGTGCCAGCTCACCCCGACAGGCCCAGAGCGGTGAAGCTTTCTTT. Encoded protein: CASSPRQAQSGEAFF.

This clone was counted many times. This chain connects TRBV18 to TRBJ1-1; 8 bases line up with TRBD1. Trimming removed 4 bases from V and 2 bases from J; junction bases left unmatched: 12. This CDR3 is built from 17 residues. Per the germline V gene, CDR1 is KGHSH and CDR2 is LQKENI. The CDR3 reads CASSQRPQGARNTEAFF. CDR3 DNA sequence: TGTGCCAGCTCACAACGCCCCCAGGGGGCGCGAAACACTGAAGCTTTCTTT.

The V call is TRBV29-1, the J call TRBJ1-3, with unresolved D. The germline V gene has CDR1 SQVTM and CDR2 ANQGSEA. The CDR3 covers 14 residues. V shed 3 bases and J shed 4 bases, with 13 bases lying between them. The CDR3 sequence is CSVDPTRLGNTIYF. The CDR3 DNA follows: TGCAGCGTTGATCCCACCCGGTTGGGAAACACCATATATTTT.

This chain joins TRBV5-1 and TRBJ2-6, with D unclear. The germline CDR1 and CDR2 sequences are SGHRS and YFSETQ. V was cut by 0 bases and J by 2 bases, with 9 bases left in between. The CDR3 spans 16 residues. CDR3 sequence (DNA): TGCGCCAGCAGCTTGGGGCCCTCCCCTGGGGCCAACGTCCTGACTTTC. Its protein is CASSLGPSPGANVLTF.

The chain carries TRBV6-6 and TRBJ1-2; D unclear. This CDR3 is 11 amino acids long. Looked up from germline, CDR1 is MNHNY and CDR2 is SVGAGI (reference sequence). V lost 2 bases to trimming and J lost 4 bases, with 2 bases between them. CDR3 DNA: TGTGCCAGCAGTTACCGCTATGGCTACACCTTC. It is translated as CASSYRYGYTF.

Of note for this clone: One junction end does not reproduce the germline sequence, and a read error may be involved. The V and J genes are TRBV2 and TRBJ1-2; D is ambiguous. Germline lookup yields CDR1 SNHLY and CDR2 FYNNEI. The CDR3 runs 14 residues. The CDR3 here is CASITGSEPHPLAF. CDR3 bases: TGTGCCAGCATAACTGGGAGTGAACCTCATCCTCTAGCCTTC.

This chain joins TRBV5-6 and TRBJ1-1, with a weak D call TRBD1 (6 bases). CDR1 and CDR2 from the germline V gene are SGHDT and YYEEEE. V was cut by 0 bases and J by 4 bases, with 10 bases left in between. The CDR3 is 14 amino acids. CDR3 protein: CASSLVGGITEAFF. CDR3 nucleotides: TGTGCCAGCAGCTTGGTAGGGGGAATCACTGAAGCTTTCTTT.